Listed below are T cell receptor beta chains from one sample, sequenced in a study of cytomegalovirus exposure and HLA in healthy donors. Profiling relied on immunoSEQ multiplex PCR, and the TCRdb table lists in-frame clones only, not all of them. The data contain 200,000 to 300,000 clones, 90% of them seen just once; the ten biggest clones take up around 3.1%. Sequenced sample: PBMCs. These receptors were taken from a woman aged 25 to 45 in good health and CMV-seronegative. Each CDR3 is given with its conserved first and last residue. Each record gives: D gene, V gene, J gene, CDR3 protein, CDR3 DNA. A D gene is named only where the DNA matches it firmly.

>TRBD2|TRBV7-9|TRBJ2-7
CASSPGTSGSYEQYF
TGTGCCAGCAGCCCGGGGACTAGCGGAAGCTACGAGCAGTACTTC
>TRBD2|TRBV12-5|TRBJ2-1
CASGKQLAGGQNEQFF
TGTGCTAGTGGCAAACAACTAGCGGGAGGGCAGAATGAGCAGTTCTTC
>-|TRBV7-9|TRBJ1-2
CASSPVLGSYGYTF
TGTGCCAGCAGCCCCGTCTTGGGATCCTATGGCTACACCTTC
>TRBD2|TRBV5-8|TRBJ2-7
CASSLVGGPFEQYF
TGTGCCAGCAGCTTGGTGGGAGGGCCTTTCGAGCAGTACTTC
>-|TRBV5-6|TRBJ2-2
CASSLPGEGGELFF
TGTGCCAGCAGCTTGCCAGGGGAGGGCGGGGAGCTGTTTTTT
>TRBD1|TRBV27|TRBJ2-1
CASTRQGTYNEQFF
TGTGCCAGCACTCGACAGGGAACCTACAATGAGCAGTTCTTC
>-|TRBV28|TRBJ1-1
CASSFLRTGMNTEAFF
TGTGCCAGCAGTTTCTTACGTACAGGGATGAACACTGAAGCTTTCTTT
>TRBD2|TRBV11-2|TRBJ2-7
CASSFGWEGTYEQYF
TGTGCCAGCAGCTTCGGGTGGGAGGGGACCTACGAGCAGTACTTC
>-|TRBV4-3|TRBJ2-7
CASSQDRRGYEQYF
TGCGCCAGCAGCCAAGATAGACGGGGCTACGAGCAGTACTTC
>-|TRBV9|TRBJ1-2
CASSVNSNYGYTF
TGTGCCAGCAGCGTAAATAGTAACTATGGCTACACCTTC
>-|TRBV29-1|TRBJ2-7
CSVSSSYEQYF
TGCAGCGTTTCCAGCTCCTACGAGCAGTACTTC
>-|TRBV27|TRBJ2-7
CASSFTSTYEQYF
TGTGCCAGCAGTTTTACTAGTACCTACGAGCAGTACTTC
>-|TRBV5-5|TRBJ2-7
CASSSPRLSSYEQYF
TGTGCCAGCAGCTCGCCCCGACTCAGCTCCTACGAGCAGTACTTC
>TRBD2|TRBV9|TRBJ2-7
CASSVGLGTSEQYF
TGTGCCAGCAGCGTAGGGTTGGGGACTAGCGAGCAGTACTTC